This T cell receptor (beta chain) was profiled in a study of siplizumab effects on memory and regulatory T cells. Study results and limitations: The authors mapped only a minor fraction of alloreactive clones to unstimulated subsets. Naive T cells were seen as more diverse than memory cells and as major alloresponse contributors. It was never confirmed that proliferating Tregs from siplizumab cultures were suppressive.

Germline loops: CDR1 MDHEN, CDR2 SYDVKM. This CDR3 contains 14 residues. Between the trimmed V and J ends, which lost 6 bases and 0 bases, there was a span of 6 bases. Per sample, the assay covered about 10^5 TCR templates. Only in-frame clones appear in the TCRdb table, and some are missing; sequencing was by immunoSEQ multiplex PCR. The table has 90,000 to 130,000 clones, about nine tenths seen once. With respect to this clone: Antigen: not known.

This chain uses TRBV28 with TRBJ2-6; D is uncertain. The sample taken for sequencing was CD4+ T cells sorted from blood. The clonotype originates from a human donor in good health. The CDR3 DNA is TGTGCCAGCAGGGCCCGCTCTGGGGCCAACGTCCTGACTTTC. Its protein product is CASRARSGANVLTF.